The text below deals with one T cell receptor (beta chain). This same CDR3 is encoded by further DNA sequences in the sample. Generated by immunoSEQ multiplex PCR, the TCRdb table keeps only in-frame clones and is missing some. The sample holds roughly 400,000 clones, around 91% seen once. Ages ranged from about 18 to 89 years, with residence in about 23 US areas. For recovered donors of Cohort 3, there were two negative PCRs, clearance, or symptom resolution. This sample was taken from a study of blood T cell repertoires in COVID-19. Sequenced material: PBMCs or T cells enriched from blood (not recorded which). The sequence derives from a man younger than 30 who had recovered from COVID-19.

This CDR3 is CASSLDRGEKLFF. The CDR3 DNA is TGTGCCAGCAGCTTGGACAGGGGGGAAAAACTGTTTTTT. The J gene is TRBJ1-4, the V gene TRBV5-6, with 8 bases aligning to TRBD1. The V gene's germline CDR1 is SGHDT and CDR2 YYEEEE. Trimming took 0 bases from V and 8 from J; bases not matched to a gene: 0. This CDR3 region has 13 residues.